This paragraph reports one TCR beta chain. This entry belongs to a study of T cells after somatic rescue of genetic block. The V gene's germline CDR1 is SGHNT and CDR2 YYREEE (reference sequence). The germline V and J ends were trimmed by 5 bases and 3 bases, with 17 bases remaining between them. The CDR3 totals 15 residues. The table came from immunoSEQ multiplex PCR; TCRdb's copy has only in-frame clones and leaves some out. The data contain 70,000 to 95,000 clones, 85% to 90% of them seen just once; the ten biggest clones take up 1.5% to 2%. The chain couples TRBV5-4 to TRBJ1-2; D might be TRBD1 (6 bases). Sequencing was carried out using peripheral blood mononuclear cells (PBMCs). This clonotype originated in a woman aged 18 to 35. CDR3 nucleotide sequence: TGTGCCAGCAGGAATACACAGGGTTTTTACTATGGCTACACCTTC. Protein sequence: CASRNTQGFYYGYTF. Full variable domain (rest looked up from reference TRBV5-4 and TRBJ1-2): ETGVTQSPTHLIKTRGQQVTLRCSSQSGHNTVSWYQQALGQGPQFIFQYYREEENGRGNFPPRFSGLQFPNYSSELNVNALELDDSALYLCASRNTQGFYYGYTFGSGTRLTVV.